This TCR beta chain was captured in a study of blood T cell repertoires in COVID-19. As for the study in general: Nucleic acid was either cDNA or gDNA, and it came from T cells, B-cell-depleted T cells, or PBMCs.

The CDR3 sequence is 11 residues long. The germline V and J ends were trimmed by 4 bases and 10 bases, with 6 bases remaining between them. Looked up from germline, CDR1 is KGHDR and CDR2 is SFDVKD. Patients in Seattle were enrolled during active infection, then followed longitudinally. Sequencing was performed with immunoSEQ multiplex PCR; in TCRdb, only in-frame clones are kept and a portion is missing. There are some 200,000 clones in the sample; 84% occur only once, and about 11% lies in the top ten. The rearrangement uses TRBV24-1 and TRBJ1-4; D not certain. The specimen was peripheral blood. This receptor was identified in an elderly woman with COVID-19, enrolled during active disease. In nucleotides, the CDR3 is TGTGCCACCAGTGACAGTGGAAAACTGTTTTTT. As protein: CATSDSGKLFF.